Listed below are T cell receptor beta chains from one sample, sequenced in a study of OX40 agonist ivuxolimab in advanced cancers. TCRdb's table, derived via immunoSEQ multiplex PCR, lists solely in-frame clones and lacks some. Of about 49,000 clones in the sample, 65% to 90% were seen once. The sequencing here drew on CD4+ or CD8+ T cells sorted from blood, taken in a trial of the OX40 agonist ivuxolimab. The origin of the receptors is an adult with an advanced solid tumor such as melanoma, head and neck, liver or kidney cancer. Each CDR3 is given with its conserved first and last residue. A D gene is named only where the DNA matches it firmly. Only some rows state a clone size, as once, few, many or a class for expanded clones.

clone size	V gene	J gene	D gene	CDR3 protein	CDR3 DNA
.	TRBV27	TRBJ2-7	TRBD1	CASSPGTGGNEQYF	TGTGCCAGCAGTCCCGGGACAGGGGGCAACGAGCAGTACTTC
.	TRBV19	TRBJ2-1	.	CASSTTSYNEQFF	TGTGCCAGTAGTACCACTAGCTACAATGAGCAGTTCTTC
.	TRBV5-6	TRBJ2-7	.	CASTSGALGWGIVYEQYF	TGTGCCAGCACATCCGGAGCCCTGGGGTGGGGTATCGTATACGAGCAGTACTTC
once	TRBV11-2	TRBJ2-2	.	CASSSGLQAGELFF	TGTGCCAGCAGCTCGGGTCTTCAAGCCGGGGAGCTGTTTTTT
.	TRBV19	TRBJ2-5	.	CASSRIGQETQYF	TGTGCCAGTAGTAGGATAGGACAAGAGACCCAGTACTTC
.	TRBV27	TRBJ1-2	.	CASSTYSGGYTF	TGTGCCAGCAGTACGTACAGTGGCGGCTACACCTTC
.	TRBV5-1	TRBJ2-1	.	CASMGSLGGNEQFF	TGCGCCAGCATGGGGTCCCTAGGCGGGAATGAGCAGTTCTTC
few	TRBV19	TRBJ1-1	.	CASSHTGFVTEAFF	TGTGCCAGTAGTCATACAGGGTTTGTAACTGAAGCTTTCTTT
once	TRBV6-5	TRBJ2-7	TRBD1	CASSYGTGQSYEQYF	TGTGCCAGCAGTTATGGGACAGGACAATCCTACGAGCAGTACTTC
.	TRBV19	TRBJ1-1	.	CASSMASWTEAFF	TGTGCCAGTAGTATGGCCTCTTGGACTGAAGCTTTCTTT
.	TRBV13	TRBJ1-6	.	CASSFDSSPLHF	TGTGCCAGCAGCTTCGATTCGTCACCCCTCCACTTT
once	TRBV7-6	TRBJ1-4	.	CASSLGSTQVNNEKLFF	TGTGCCAGCAGCTTAGGATCCACTCAGGTTAACAATGAAAAACTGTTTTTT
.	TRBV7-9	TRBJ2-1	TRBD2	CASSLRIKREYNEQFF	TGCGCCAGCAGCTTAAGGATAAAGCGGGAATACAATGAGCAGTTCTTC
.	TRBV7-6	TRBJ1-1	.	CASSLEENTEAFF	TGTGCCAGCAGCTTAGAAGAGAACACTGAAGCTTTCTTT
.	TRBV6-5	TRBJ2-5	.	CASSYGAGRGETQYF	TGTGCCAGCAGTTACGGTGCGGGGAGAGGAGAGACCCAGTACTTC
once	TRBV29-1	TRBJ2-2	.	CSVYGKTGELFF	TGCAGCGTTTATGGAAAAACCGGGGAGCTGTTTTTT
few	TRBV2	TRBJ2-3	.	CASHGADTQYF	TGTGCCAGTCACGGCGCAGATACGCAGTATTTT